The 30 T cell receptor beta chains given below trace back to one sample, sequenced in a study of shared clonotypes between healthy human individuals. Clones were sequenced by immunoSEQ multiplex PCR, and TCRdb holds only the in-frame ones, with some missing. In the table there are around 450,000 clones, more than 75% of which are singletons. Sequencing used PBMCs. All receptors come from a woman between 40 and 50 years old in good health. Some clones in this sample may be carry-over from other donors' samples.

The chain links TRBV4-1 to TRBJ2-1, with no clear D. The germline V gene encodes CDR1 MGHRA and CDR2 YSYEKL. This CDR3 spans 15 amino acids. V lost 3 bases and J 9 bases, leaving 18 bases between the germline ends. The CDR3 protein is CASSHYLERLGEQFF. CDR3 nucleotide sequence: TGCGCCAGCAGCCATTACCTAGAGAGGCTCGGTGAGCAGTTCTTC.

This rearrangement joins TRBV18 to TRBJ2-5; D not certain. The CDR3 has 15 amino acids. The V end lost 5 bases, the J end lost 2 bases, and 15 bases lay between the germline ends. Germline V gene sequence: CDR1 KGHSH, CDR2 LQKENI. The CDR3 nucleotides are TGTGCCAGCTCATCATGGGCTACCAGGCAAGAGACCCAGTACTTC. Protein: CASSSWATRQETQYF.

The genes are TRBV6-5 and TRBJ2-1; perhaps D is TRBD1 or TRBD2 (6 bases each). The CDR3 covers 16 residues. The V end was cut by 2 bases, the J end by 3 bases, with 14 bases between. The germline CDR1 and CDR2 sequences are MNHEY and SVGAGI. The CDR3 loop reads CASSYEGGARYNEQFF. Here the CDR3 DNA reads TGTGCCAGCAGTTACGAGGGGGGAGCTCGCTACAATGAGCAGTTCTTC.

Here the CDR3 reads CAISVFLGQESSGANVLTF. The CDR3 DNA reads as TGTGCCATCAGTGTCTTCTTGGGACAGGAGAGCTCTGGGGCCAACGTCCTGACTTTC. The chain joins TRBV10-3 to TRBJ2-6; 8 positions match TRBD1. Germline CDR1 ENHRY, CDR2 SYGVKD. Trimming cost V 4 bases and J 0 bases; bases outside gene matches: 11. This CDR3 has 19 amino acids.

V is TRBV28 and J is TRBJ1-1; 11 bases are a match to TRBD1. The germline V gene encodes CDR1 MDHEN and CDR2 SYDVKM. The CDR3 length is 15 residues. The trim removed 7 bases at V and 3 bases at J, leaving 7 bases unmatched. As DNA, the CDR3 is TGTGCCAGCAAAGGCGGGACAGGGGGATACACTGAAGCTTTCTTT. It specifies CASKGGTGGYTEAFF.

This clone showed up just once. V and J are TRBV28 and TRBJ2-7; 13 bases map to TRBD2. V shed 4 bases, J shed 7 bases, and the junction held 7 bases outside the gene matches. The CDR3 has 15 amino acids. Germline CDR1 is MDHEN and CDR2 is SYDVKM. The CDR3 loop reads CASSSRTSGSWEQYF. The CDR3, as DNA: TGTGCCAGCAGTTCCCGGACTAGCGGGAGTTGGGAGCAGTACTTC.

The chain links TRBV5-5 to TRBJ2-7; tentative D call: TRBD2 (6 bases). Germline V CDR1 and CDR2: SGHKS, YYEKEE (reference sequence). This CDR3 is 14 amino acids long. V gave up 4 bases and J gave up 2 bases, with 13 bases separating them. The CDR3 region is CASSLAGSPYEQYF. CDR3 bases: TGTGCCAGCAGCCTCGCGGGGTCCCCCTACGAGCAGTACTTC.

The V gene is TRBV5-1, the J gene TRBJ2-1, with D uncertain. This CDR3 has 16 amino acids. Trimming stripped 0 bases from V and 0 bases from J, with 10 bases between. Germline CDR1 is SGHRS and CDR2 is YFSETQ. The CDR3 loop is CASSLDGLSSYNEQFF. CDR3 sequence (DNA): TGCGCCAGCAGCTTGGACGGATTGAGCTCCTACAATGAGCAGTTCTTC.

The chain employs TRBV2 and TRBJ2-7, with D perhaps matching TRBD1 (5 bases). Germline V gene sequence: CDR1 SNHLY, CDR2 FYNNEI. The CDR3 contains 14 residues. Trimming took 3 bases from V and 1 from J, leaving 10 bases between them. The CDR3: CASSDKAGSYEQYF. The CDR3 nucleotides read TGTGCCAGCAGTGATAAGGCAGGGTCCTACGAGCAGTACTTC.

The chain combines TRBV30 with TRBJ1-4; possible D gene TRBD1, 6 bases. This CDR3 region has 15 residues. CDR1 and CDR2 from the germline V gene are GTSNPN and SVGIG (reference sequence). V gave up 0 bases and J gave up 5 bases, with 13 bases separating them. The CDR3: CAWSVLGGRNEKLFF. The CDR3 DNA sequence: TGTGCCTGGAGTGTACTAGGGGGTAGGAATGAAAAACTGTTTTTT.

This chain links TRBV4-2 with TRBJ1-2; D may be TRBD1 (5 bases). CDR1 and CDR2 (germline): LGHNA, YNFKEQ. V gave up 1 base and J gave up 8 bases, with 5 bases separating them. CDR3 length: 11 amino acids. The CDR3 DNA is TGTGCCAGCAGCCAAGGGGGGGGCTACACCTTC. Translation gives CASSQGGGYTF.

V and J are TRBV6-4 and TRBJ2-6; maybe TRBD2 (6 bases). Germline loops: CDR1 MRHNA, CDR2 SNTAGT. Between the trimmed V and J ends, which lost 4 bases and 0 bases, there was a span of 10 bases. The CDR3 covers 16 residues. The CDR3 spells CASSGGEASGANVLTF. The CDR3 DNA sequence: TGTGCCAGCAGTGGCGGGGAGGCCTCTGGGGCCAACGTCCTGACTTTC.

J is TRBJ2-2 and V is TRBV5-1; tentatively, D is TRBD2 (6 bases). Looked up from germline, CDR1 is SGHRS and CDR2 is YFSETQ. V lost 5 bases, J lost 5 bases, and 25 bases lay in between. This CDR3 is built from 18 residues. CDR3 region: CASSSDTLGRRKTGELFF. CDR3 coding DNA: TGCGCCAGCAGTTCTGATACACTCGGGAGACGTAAGACCGGGGAGCTGTTTTTT.

The chain employs TRBV6-4 and TRBJ2-2; D gene uncertain. The CDR3 contains 14 residues. V gave up 4 bases and J gave up 6 bases, with 12 bases separating them. Germline V lookup: CDR1 MRHNA, CDR2 SNTAGT. CDR3 region: CASSVKGTSGELFF. CDR3 nucleotide sequence: TGTGCCAGCAGTGTAAAGGGAACCTCCGGGGAGCTGTTTTTT.

The chain carries TRBV27 and TRBJ1-1; D is unclear. Germline loops: CDR1 MNHEY, CDR2 SMNVEV (reference sequence). Trimming pared 4 bases from V and 5 bases from J, leaving 14 bases between. The CDR3 spans 14 residues. The CDR3 protein is CASSSAGGLTEAFF. Written as DNA, the CDR3 is TGTGCCAGCAGTTCGGCAGGCGGCCTTACTGAAGCTTTCTTT.

The rearrangement links TRBV15 to TRBJ2-5; D remains unclear. The DNA end is more similar to TRBJ2-7, so the J call may be wrong. CDR1 and CDR2 from the germline V gene are LNHNV and YYDKDF (reference sequence). The length of the CDR3 is 15 residues. CDR3 amino acids: CATSRVRSRAYEQYF. The CDR3 nucleotides read TGTGCCACCAGCAGAGTTCGGAGCAGAGCCTACGAGCAGTACTTC.

The V and J genes are TRBV4-1 and TRBJ1-3; the match to TRBD1 covers 7 bases. The CDR3 contains 16 residues. Germline V gene lookup returns CDR1 MGHRA and CDR2 YSYEKL. The V gene end was trimmed by 4 bases and the J gene end by 2 bases; junction bases not matched to a gene: 8. The CDR3 protein is CASSRPDRAAGNTIYF. Written as DNA, the CDR3 is TGCGCCAGCAGCCGACCAGACAGGGCGGCTGGAAACACCATATATTTT.

This chain links TRBV28 with TRBJ2-3, with a possible D match to TRBD2 (5 bases). V was pared by 6 bases and J by 0 bases, with 13 bases between. The CDR3 spans 15 residues. Germline V gives CDR1 MDHEN, CDR2 SYDVKM. The CDR3 DNA is TGTGCCAGCAGCGCTAACGGACTGAGCACAGATACGCAGTATTTT. This codes for CASSANGLSTDTQYF.

This clone has just one count. The J gene is TRBJ2-1, the V gene TRBV5-1; perhaps TRBD2 as D (5 bases). Trimming removed 2 bases from V and 5 bases from J, with 8 bases in between. CDR1 is SGHRS and CDR2 is YFSETQ in the germline V gene. This CDR3 region has 13 residues. The CDR3 DNA is TGCGCCAGCAGCTTCGGACTCGACAATGAGCAGTTCTTC. It specifies CASSFGLDNEQFF.

The rearrangement uses TRBV10-1 and TRBJ1-2, with 8 nucleotides matching TRBD1. The germline V gene encodes CDR1 WNHNN and CDR2 SYGVQD (reference sequence). This CDR3 has 14 amino acids. Trimming cost V 9 bases and J 4 bases; bases outside gene matches: 10. The chain's CDR3 is CARHRGRPPYGYTF. CDR3 sequence (DNA): TGCGCCAGACACAGGGGGAGGCCTCCCTATGGCTACACCTTC.

The chain uses TRBV29-1 and TRBJ1-2; 7 bases fit TRBD1. V gave up 5 bases and J gave up 1 base; unmatched junction bases: 16. Germline V gives CDR1 SQVTM, CDR2 ANQGSEA. There are 17 residues in the CDR3. Written as DNA, the CDR3 is TGCAGCGTTCCCGACCTAACCGGGACAGCCGATAACTATGGCTACACCTTC. The encoded protein is CSVPDLTGTADNYGYTF.

CDR3 sequence reads: CASSTDKNTGELFF. The CDR3 region has the DNA TGTGCCAGCAGCACGGACAAGAACACCGGGGAGCTGTTTTTT. J is TRBJ2-2 and V is TRBV7-9; D is possibly TRBD1 (5 bases). The V end was cut by 5 bases, the J end by 1 base, with 8 bases between. This CDR3 comprises 14 residues. Germline V gives CDR1 SEHNR, CDR2 FQNEAQ (reference sequence).

V is TRBV5-1 and J is TRBJ1-2; a possible D gene is TRBD1 (5 bases). Per germline, CDR1 SGHRS and CDR2 YFSETQ. The V end was cut by 5 bases, the J end by 4 bases, with 12 bases between. CDR3 length: 13 residues. The CDR3 region has the DNA TGCGCCAGCAGTGCCAGGGTTGGCTATGGCTACACCTTC. Encoded protein: CASSARVGYGYTF.

This chain links TRBV7-8 with TRBJ2-1, with TRBD2 matching 8 bases. Trimming took 1 base from V and 0 from J; bases not matched to a gene: 5. Germline values: CDR1 SGHVS, CDR2 FQNEAQ. This CDR3 spans 17 amino acids. CDR3 amino acids: CASSLGGGRRSYNEQFF. The DNA of the CDR3 is TGTGCCAGCAGCTTAGGGGGCGGGAGGCGCTCCTACAATGAGCAGTTCTTC.

This clone was recorded once. The chain couples TRBV30 to TRBJ2-6; no definite D call. The CDR3 covers 12 residues. The germline V gene has CDR1 GTSNPN and CDR2 SVGIG (reference sequence). Trimming stripped 5 bases from V and 0 bases from J, with 2 bases between. The chain's CDR3 is CAWDSGANVLTF. The CDR3 coding sequence is TGTGCCTGGGACTCTGGGGCCAACGTCCTGACTTTC.

The chain employs TRBV29-1 and TRBJ2-7; D gene unclear. There are 13 residues in the CDR3. Trimming stripped 1 base from V and 2 bases from J, with 9 bases between. Germline loops: CDR1 SQVTM, CDR2 ANQGSEA. As DNA, the CDR3 is TGCAGCGTTGAAGGGCAGTCTACCTACGAGCAGTACTTC. Protein product: CSVEGQSTYEQYF.

The rearrangement links TRBV28 to TRBJ1-2, with D tentatively TRBD1 (6 bases). The V and J ends lost 2 bases and 6 bases respectively, with 10 bases between them. Germline values: CDR1 MDHEN, CDR2 SYDVKM. CDR3 length: 13 residues. CDR3 loop: CASSLEGGNGYTF. In DNA form, the CDR3 reads TGTGCCAGCAGTTTAGAGGGGGGGAATGGCTACACCTTC.

J is TRBJ1-1 and V is TRBV6-1; D remains unclear. The CDR3 is made up of 13 amino acids. Deletions cut 10 bases from V and 4 bases from J, with 16 bases between. CDR1 MNHNS and CDR2 SASEGT come from the germline V gene. Written as DNA, the CDR3 is TGTGCCAATGAGCGCCGGGTGGGCACTGAAGCTTTCTTT. Amino acids: CANERRVGTEAFF.

There are a few counts of this clone. V usage is TRBV5-1 and J usage is TRBJ1-1; tentative D call: TRBD1 (5 bases). Trimming shortened V by 0 bases and J by 3 bases, and 12 bases separated the two germline ends. The length of the CDR3 is 15 residues. CDR1 and CDR2 (germline): SGHRS, YFSETQ. The CDR3: CASSLAGRRDTEAFF. CDR3 DNA: TGCGCCAGCAGCTTGGCAGGGAGACGGGACACTGAAGCTTTCTTT.

This chain joins TRBV28 and TRBJ1-2; no clear D. Per germline, CDR1 MDHEN and CDR2 SYDVKM. The V end lost 6 bases, the J end lost 0 bases, and 8 bases lay between the germline ends. The CDR3 consists of 13 residues. The CDR3 DNA sequence: TGTGCCAGCAGGGAGTCCTCTAACTATGGCTACACCTTC. Protein: CASRESSNYGYTF.